A selection of T cell receptor beta chains follows, all from one sample in a study of neurological immune-mediated disorders. MiXCR, applied by TCRdb to the 5' RACE reads, yields one record per CDR3 protein. Found here are more than 50,000 distinct CDR3 sequences, 3.5% to 5% of them singletons; the top ten hold about 1.5%. Specimen: PBMCs. The receptors here all came from a young man with multiple sclerosis. The CDR3 runs from the conserved cysteine through the conserved F or W. A D gene is named only where the DNA matches it firmly. Expanded clones are given a class, and other clones once, few, many or no size at all.

.,many,TRBV2,TRBJ2-4,CASSEGRRGNKNIQYF,TGTGCCAGCAGTGAAGGTCGCAGGGGAAACAAAAACATTCAGTACTTC
.,many,TRBV3-1,TRBJ2-5,CASSQEVRGETQYF,TGTGCCAGCAGCCAAGAAGTCAGGGGAGAGACCCAGTACTTC
TRBD2,many,TRBV12-3/TRBV12-4,TRBJ2-5,CASSFWAGGETQYF,TGTGCCAGCAGTTTTTGGGCGGGGGGCGAGACCCAGTACTTC
.,medium-sized,TRBV20-1,TRBJ2-7,CSARPNDKQGTYEQYF,TGCAGTGCTAGACCTAATGACAAACAGGGCACCTACGAGCAGTACTTC
TRBD1,many,TRBV7-8,TRBJ1-4,CASSLGTGINEKLFF,TGTGCCAGCAGCTTAGGGACAGGGATTAATGAAAAACTGTTTTTT
TRBD2,many,TRBV20-1,TRBJ2-3,CSARAGGPTDTQYF,TGCAGTGCTAGAGCGGGGGGGCCCACAGATACGCAGTATTTT
.,.,TRBV10-2,TRBJ2-2,CASSYRRNTGELFF,TGCGCCAGCTCCTACAGGCGTAACACCGGGGAGCTGTTTTTT
TRBD2,many,TRBV5-1,TRBJ2-1,CASSPRTSGGIDEQFF,TGCGCCAGCAGCCCCAGGACTAGCGGGGGCATTGATGAGCAGTTCTTC
TRBD1,many,TRBV7-2,TRBJ2-2,CASSAYRGLTGELFF,TGTGCCAGCAGCGCATACAGGGGTTTGACCGGGGAGCTGTTTTTT
.,many,TRBV6-2/TRBV6-3,TRBJ1-5,CASRDPVNLNQPQHF,TGTGCCAGCAGGGACCCAGTGAACTTGAATCAGCCCCAGCATTTT
.,many,TRBV25-1,TRBJ1-5,CASSPQGSNQPQNF,TGTGCCAGCAGTCCACAGGGTAGCAATCAGCCCCAGAATTTT
.,many,TRBV28,TRBJ2-2,CASSLSGVGGELFF,TGTGCCAGCAGTTTATCAGGGGTCGGCGGGGAGCTGTTTTTT
.,many,TRBV20-1,TRBJ1-4,CSATRQIRNEKLFF,TGCAGTGCTACCCGACAGATTAGGAATGAAAAACTGTTTTTT
TRBD1,many,TRBV6-2/TRBV6-3,TRBJ1-6,CASSLRTGRSPLHF,TGTGCCAGCAGCCTCCGGACAGGGCGTTCACCCCTCCACTTT
.,many,TRBV27,TRBJ1-2,CASSLGRTLNYGYTF,TGTGCCAGCAGTCTCGGACGGACCCTGAACTATGGCTACACCTTC
TRBD2,many,TRBV20-1,TRBJ2-5,CSARGGLAWETQYF,TGCAGTGCTAGAGGGGGACTAGCGTGGGAGACCCAGTACTTC
TRBD2,many,TRBV20-1,TRBJ2-7,CSARDTGTSVYEQYF,TGCAGTGCTAGAGATACCGGGACTAGCGTCTACGAGCAGTACTTC
.,many,TRBV2,TRBJ2-1,CASRSLLDEQFF,TGTGCCAGCAGAAGCCTTCTTGACGAGCAGTTCTTC
.,many,TRBV5-1,TRBJ2-3,CASSLYPGSDTQYF,TGCGCCAGCAGCTTGTATCCGGGATCAGATACGCAGTATTTT
.,many,TRBV27,TRBJ1-2,CASGRAGMVGNGYTF,TGTGCCAGTGGCCGAGCCGGAATGGTCGGTAACGGCTACACCTTC
.,many,TRBV12-3/TRBV12-4,TRBJ2-3,CASSPATDTQYF,TGTGCCAGCAGCCCAGCCACAGATACGCAGTATTTT
TRBD1,few,TRBV6-2/TRBV6-3,TRBJ1-6,CASSSMDRGRSPLNF,TGTGCCAGCAGTTCCATGGACAGGGGGCGTTCACCCCTCAACTTT
TRBD1,many,TRBV7-2,TRBJ2-1,CASRRPRTGSSYNEQFF,TGTGCCAGCAGACGACCGAGGACAGGTAGCTCCTACAATGAGCAGTTCTTC
.,many,TRBV6-2/TRBV6-3,TRBJ1-1,CASSWILNTEAFF,TGTGCCAGCAGTTGGATTCTGAACACTGAAGCTTTCTTT
.,many,TRBV5-1,TRBJ1-5,CASNGGQPQHF,TGCGCCAGCAATGGAGGGCAGCCCCAGCATTTT
.,many,TRBV2,TRBJ2-7,CASSLSRYEQYF,TGTGCCAGCTCCCTCTCCCGCTACGAGCAGTACTTC
.,many,TRBV9,TRBJ2-7,CASSSTGDSYEQYF,TGTGCCAGCAGCTCGACAGGTGACTCCTACGAGCAGTACTTC
.,many,TRBV7-6,TRBJ2-2,CASSLGSRNTGELFF,TGTGCCAGCAGCTTAGGGTCCAGGAACACCGGGGAGCTGTTTTTT
TRBD1,many,TRBV7-8,TRBJ2-7,CASSPQPGGYEQYF,TGTGCCAGCAGCCCCCAACCAGGGGGCTACGAGCAGTACTTC
TRBD2,many,TRBV20-1,TRBJ2-3,CSAQGLAGGASTDTQYF,TGCAGTGCTCAAGGACTAGCGGGGGGCGCTAGCACAGATACGCAGTATTTT
TRBD1,many,TRBV6-5,TRBJ2-7,CASTEATGFHEQYF,TGTGCCAGCACCGAAGCGACAGGGTTTCACGAGCAGTACTTC
.,many,TRBV5-1,TRBJ2-7,CASSWTPGFEQYF,TGCGCCAGCAGCTGGACGCCGGGGTTCGAGCAGTACTTC
.,.,TRBV19,TRBJ1-5,CASTTVGGPQNF,TGTGCCAGTACGACAGTTGGTGGGCCCCAGAATTTT
.,many,TRBV25-1,TRBJ1-1,CASGVSTEAFF,TGTGCCAGCGGCGTCAGCACTGAAGCTTTCTTT
.,many,TRBV5-1,TRBJ2-2,CASSLSIRGPSGTGELFF,TGCGCCAGCAGCTTGTCGATCCGGGGGCCCTCGGGCACCGGGGAGCTGTTTTTT